This TCR beta chain was sequenced in a study of shared clonotypes between healthy human individuals. Study information: A donor's plate count was three for CD4 naive and three for CD4 memory; CD8 naive had two and CD8 memory one.

Findings of the study overall: Researchers sampled blood only, noting tissue repertoires likely differ. Among four donors, about 5% of naive CD4 clonotypes were found in common.

Across several immunoSEQ plates, the genomic DNA of each subset was split evenly. The table came from immunoSEQ multiplex PCR; TCRdb's copy has only in-frame clones and leaves some out. The sample carries 2,100,000 or so clones, around 95% recorded once. Comment on this clone: Its specificity is unknown.

Looked up from germline, CDR1 is SGHNT and CDR2 is YYREEE (reference sequence). The V segment lost 4 bases and the J segment 1 base; nucleotides outside the gene matches: 5. The CDR3 is made up of 16 amino acids. The clonotype originates from a man aged 18-30 years in good health. This sequence joins TRBV5-4 and TRBJ2-4, with 10 nucleotides matching TRBD2. The source material was naive CD4+ T cells sorted from blood. Noted subset: CD45RA+ positively selected. The chain's CDR3 is CASSGAGGPAKNIQYF. The DNA for the CDR3 is TGTGCCAGCAGCGGAGCGGGAGGGCCGGCCAAAAACATTCAGTACTTC.